The clone carrying this TCR beta chain was detected many times. Its antigen remains unknown. Template material for amplifying TCR beta CDR3 regions consisted of RNA transcripts. The HTBI primer set served for first-round RT-PCR of the TCR CDR3. TCRdb reanalysed the multiplex PCR reads using MiXCR and keeps one entry per CDR3 protein. This table holds 350,000 to 400,000 distinct CDR3 sequences, approximately 17% found once. This entry belongs to a study of T cells in Graves' hyperthyroidism and ophthalmopathy. Findings and caveats of the study: Peripheral blood also featured most of the thyroid clonotypes expanded above 0.001. Ophthalmopathy could be told apart from stable hyperthyroidism with a 13 V-J model.

Lactation, pregnancy, other autoimmune disease or uncontrolled infection led to exclusion of patients. This sample holds PBMCs from roughly 10 ml fresh peripheral blood. Per germline, CDR1 SGHTA and CDR2 FQGTGA. The CDR3 runs 13 residues. V was clipped by 4 bases and J by 6 bases; unmatched bases: 2. This rearrangement joins TRBV7-3 to TRBJ1-1; 10 nucleotides agree with TRBD1. This TCR was recovered from a man aged 18 to 30 with Graves' ophthalmopathy. Sequenced: blood. CDR3 DNA: TGTGCCAGCAGCTGGGGGACAGGGGCTGAAGCTTTCTTT. It specifies CASSWGTGAEAFF.